This T cell receptor (beta chain) is drawn from a study of blood T cell repertoires in COVID-19. Whole-study context: T cells, B-cell-depleted T cells, or PBMCs provided the cDNA or gDNA that served as material.

CDR3 size: 16 residues. Germline values: CDR1 MGHRA, CDR2 YSYEKL. The trim removed 4 bases at V and 9 bases at J, leaving 13 bases unmatched. Clones were sequenced by immunoSEQ multiplex PCR, and TCRdb holds only the in-frame ones, with some missing. The data hold nearly 200,000 clones, with around 84% observed a single time. The receptor comes from a human donor in a cohort sampled during active COVID-19. Sequenced sample: peripheral blood. This sequence joins TRBV4-1 and TRBJ2-1, with 9 bases fitting TRBD2. The CDR3, as DNA: TGCGCCAGCAGCCGACAGGGACTAGCAACTAAGGGTGAGCAGTTCTTC. Protein sequence: CASSRQGLATKGEQFF.